This TCR beta chain was obtained from a study of CXCR3-negative and CXCR3-positive naive CD8 T cells. Overall study context: TRB reads totalled about 140 million, about 1.5 +/- 0.3 million per library. General study points: The authors found comparable surface CD5 between naive subsets and inferred TCR strength from TRB CDR3 properties. Relative to memory CD8+ cells, whose diversity was much lower, both naive subsets had comparably high diversity.

CD45RO-CCR7+CD27+CD95- cells counted as naive CD8+ T cells. In regard to this clonotype: Its antigen is not known.

In germline, CDR1 is MNHEY, CDR2 SVGAGI. CDR3 size: 15 residues. Via 5' RACE with UMI labels, TRB cDNA libraries were prepared. TCRdb reprocessed the 5' RACE reads and stores each CDR3 protein as one record, lacking DNA. The specimen's table records approximately 88,000 distinct CDR3 sequences. This chain links TRBV6-5 with TRBJ1-3; TCRdb's D call, TRBD1, is unchecked because there is no DNA. The receptor was derived from a human donor in good health. Some clones in this sample may be carry-over from other donors' samples. Sequencing was done on a sample of naive CXCR3- CD8+ T cells from blood. Subset of the sample: CD45RO-CCR7+CD27+CD95- naive CD8+ T cells lacking CXCR3 (TNR3-). CDR3 region: CASSPDRSSGNTIYF.